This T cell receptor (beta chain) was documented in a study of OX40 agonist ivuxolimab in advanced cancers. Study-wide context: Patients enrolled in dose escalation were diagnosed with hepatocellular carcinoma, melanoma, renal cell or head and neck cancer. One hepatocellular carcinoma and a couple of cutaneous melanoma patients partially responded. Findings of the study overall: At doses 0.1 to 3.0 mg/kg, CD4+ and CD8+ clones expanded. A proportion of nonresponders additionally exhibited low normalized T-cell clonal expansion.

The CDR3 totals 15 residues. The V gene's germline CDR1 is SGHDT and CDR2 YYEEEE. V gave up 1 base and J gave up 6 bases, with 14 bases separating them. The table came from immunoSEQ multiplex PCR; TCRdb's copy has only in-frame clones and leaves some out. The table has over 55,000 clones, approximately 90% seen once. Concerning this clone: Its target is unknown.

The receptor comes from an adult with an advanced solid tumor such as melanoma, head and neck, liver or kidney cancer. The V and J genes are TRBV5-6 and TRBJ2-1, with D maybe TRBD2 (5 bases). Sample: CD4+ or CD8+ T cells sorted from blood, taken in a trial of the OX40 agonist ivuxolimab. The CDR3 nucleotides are TGTGCCAGCAGCTTGTACACTAGAGACACCAATGAGCAGTTCTTC. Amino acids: CASSLYTRDTNEQFF.